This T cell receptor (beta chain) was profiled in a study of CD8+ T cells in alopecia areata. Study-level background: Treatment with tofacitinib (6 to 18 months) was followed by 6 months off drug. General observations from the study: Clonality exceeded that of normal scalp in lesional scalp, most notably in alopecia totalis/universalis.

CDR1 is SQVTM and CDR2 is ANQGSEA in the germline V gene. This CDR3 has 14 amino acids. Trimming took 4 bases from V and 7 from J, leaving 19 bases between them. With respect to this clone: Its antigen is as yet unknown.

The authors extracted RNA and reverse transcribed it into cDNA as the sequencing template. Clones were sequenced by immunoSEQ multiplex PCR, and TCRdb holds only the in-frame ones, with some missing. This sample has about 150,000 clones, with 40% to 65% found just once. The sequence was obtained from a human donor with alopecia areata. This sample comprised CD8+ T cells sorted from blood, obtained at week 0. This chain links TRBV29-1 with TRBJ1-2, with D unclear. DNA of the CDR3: TGCAGCGTTGTTGATCTTATTCAAGAGTCTGGCTACACCTTC. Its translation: CSVVDLIQESGYTF. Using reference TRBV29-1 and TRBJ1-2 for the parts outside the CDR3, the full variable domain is SAVISQKPSRDICQRGTSLTIQCQVDSQVTMMFWYRQQPGQSLTLIATANQGSEATYESGFVIDKFPISRPNLTFSTLTVSNMSPEDSSIYLCSVVDLIQESGYTFGSGTRLTVV.